The rows below give T cell receptor beta chains drawn from one sample of a study of vaccination and CD4 T cells after COVID-19. TCRdb analysed the PCR reads with MiXCR anew, one entry per CDR3 protein. The data show roughly 9,000 distinct CDR3 sequences, around 48% seen once. No cognate antigen is known for these TCRs. Specimen: CD4+ T cells from blood, cultured in vitro. These receptors were collected from a human donor in good health. The CDR3 runs from the conserved cysteine through the conserved F or W. The D gene is left open where the match is weak. Size is stated for part of the rows, as once, few or many counts, or as a class when the clone is expanded.

V,J,D,size,CDR3,DNA
TRBV19,TRBJ1-6,TRBD1,few,CASSIGGQGDFNSPLHF,TGTGCCAGTAGTATCGGGGGACAGGGGGATTTTAATTCACCCCTCCACTTT
TRBV7-2,TRBJ2-7,-,few,CASSLAGGVSYEQYF,TGTGCCAGCAGCTTAGCAGGGGGAGTCTCCTACGAGCAGTACTTC
TRBV12-3/TRBV12-4,TRBJ1-2,-,-,CASSLGGRRANYGYTF,TGTGCCAGCAGCCTTGGGGGGAGACGGGCCAACTATGGCTACACCTTC
TRBV27,TRBJ2-7,-,-,CASNPTSSYEQYF,TGTGCCAGCAATCCAACAAGCTCCTACGAGCAGTACTTC
TRBV7-2,TRBJ1-5,-,few,CASSLDTQQPQHF,TGTGCCAGCAGCTTGGACACCCAACAGCCCCAGCATTTT
TRBV10-2,TRBJ1-5,-,-,CASTGAPRQPQHF,TGCGCCAGCACGGGGGCCCCGCGACAGCCCCAGCATTTT
TRBV20-1,TRBJ2-5,-,few,CSARLGGLQETQYF,TGCAGTGCTCGCCTGGGGGGCCTCCAAGAGACCCAGTACTTC
TRBV11-3,TRBJ2-2,-,-,CASSSPPGHQPNTGELFF,TGTGCCAGCAGCTCCCCCCCGGGACACCAACCAAACACCGGGGAGCTGTTTTTT
TRBV15,TRBJ1-5,TRBD1,few,CATSRTTGAASQPQHF,TGTGCCACCAGCCGAACCACAGGGGCGGCTAGTCAGCCCCAGCATTTT
TRBV4-2,TRBJ1-2,-,-,CASSQEGGTNYGYTF,TGTGCCAGCAGCCAAGAAGGTGGCACTAACTATGGCTACACCTTC
TRBV20-1,TRBJ2-5,TRBD2,-,CSARALASGGRIQETQYF,TGCAGTGCTAGAGCCCTGGCTAGCGGGGGTAGAATTCAAGAGACCCAGTACTTC
TRBV7-7,TRBJ1-1,-,-,CASSLAMDTEAFF,TGTGCCAGCAGCTTAGCGATGGACACTGAAGCTTTCTTT
TRBV7-2,TRBJ2-2,-,few,CASSRVNTGELFF,TGTGCCAGCAGCAGGGTTAACACCGGGGAGCTGTTTTTT
TRBV7-6,TRBJ1-6,-,-,CASSLQNLGSPLHF,TGTGCCAGCAGCTTACAGAACCTCGGTTCACCCCTCCACTTT
TRBV27,TRBJ1-1,-,few,CASSLWGSTEAFF,TGTGCCAGCAGTTTATGGGGGTCCACTGAAGCTTTCTTT
TRBV7-6,TRBJ1-4,TRBD1,-,CASSLKPPGGRSDEKLFF,TGTGCCAGCAGCTTAAAGCCCCCAGGGGGCAGGTCGGATGAAAAACTGTTTTTT
TRBV6-1,TRBJ2-2,TRBD1,-,CASSGQGSDGELFF,TGTGCCAGCAGTGGACAGGGTTCGGACGGGGAGCTGTTTTTT
TRBV5-4,TRBJ2-6,TRBD2,-,CASSLGGLATSGANVLTF,TGTGCCAGCAGCTTGGGCGGACTAGCAACTTCTGGGGCCAACGTCCTGACTTTC
TRBV20-1,TRBJ2-3,-,few,CSASAGAGPDTDTQYF,TGCAGTGCTAGCGCGGGGGCGGGGCCGGACACAGATACGCAGTATTTT
TRBV7-8,TRBJ2-5,-,once,CASSSFPKETQYF,TGTGCCAGCAGCTCGTTCCCGAAAGAGACCCAGTACTTC
TRBV30,TRBJ1-5,-,-,CAWSVRRDYQPQHF,TGTGCCTGGAGTGTTAGGAGGGATTATCAACCCCAGCATTTT
TRBV12-3/TRBV12-4,TRBJ2-3,TRBD2,-,CASSLVAGVDTQYF,TGTGCCAGCAGTTTAGTAGCGGGAGTAGATACGCAGTATTTT
TRBV6-1,TRBJ2-1,TRBD2,few,CASSRGDEQFF,TGTGCCAGCAGCCGGGGGGACGAGCAGTTCTTC
TRBV15,TRBJ1-1,-,few,CATSRDREDGTEAFF,TGTGCCACCAGCAGAGATCGTGAAGACGGGACTGAAGCTTTCTTT